This T cell receptor beta chain emerged from a study of blood T cell repertoires in COVID-19. On the study more broadly: The origin of the acute and convalescent COVID-19 samples was the United States, Italy and Spain. T cells, B-cell-depleted T cells, or PBMCs provided the cDNA or gDNA that served as material.

In the original processing: Estimates of nucleated cell counts were drawn from the amplification of reference gene primers. Repertoires were generated with immunoSEQ multiplex PCR, while TCRdb's copy carries only in-frame clones and drops some. D and trimming were read from the DNA, whereas the V and J calls and clone size are those reported in that table. The sample lists about 200,000 clones; 88% were seen once. This TCR was sampled from a man aged 40-49 years with active or convalescent COVID-19. Sequenced sample: peripheral blood.

Here the CDR3 DNA reads TGCGCCAGCAGCTTAAACAGTCCCTCCTACGAGCAGTACTTC. Protein sequence: CASSLNSPSYEQYF. The genes are TRBV5-1 and TRBJ2-7, with D unclear. This CDR3 has 14 amino acids. Germline lookup yields CDR1 SGHRS and CDR2 YFSETQ. V was pared by 2 bases and J by 0 bases, with 9 bases between.